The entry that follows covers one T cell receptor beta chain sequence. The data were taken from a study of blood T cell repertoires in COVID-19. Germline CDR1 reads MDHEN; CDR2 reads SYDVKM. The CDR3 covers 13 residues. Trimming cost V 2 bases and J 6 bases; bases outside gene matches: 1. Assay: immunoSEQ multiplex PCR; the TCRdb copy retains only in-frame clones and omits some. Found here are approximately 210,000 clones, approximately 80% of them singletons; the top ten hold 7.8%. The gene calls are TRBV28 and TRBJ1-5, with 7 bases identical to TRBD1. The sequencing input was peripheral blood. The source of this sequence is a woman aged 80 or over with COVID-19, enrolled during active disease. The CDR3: CASSLPGGQPQHF. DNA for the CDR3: TGTGCCAGCAGTTTACCAGGGGGTCAGCCCCAGCATTTT.